This TCR beta chain is from a study of molecular identifiers for immune sequencing clone quantification. Findings and limits, study-wide: Identical TCR molecules sharing a barcode could underestimate highly expanded clone sizes.

Bulk TCR libraries were made with methods that had been previously described and with listed TCR primers. Via MiXCR, TCRdb re-called the PCR reads, giving one row per CDR3 protein. The table lists 600,000 to 650,000 distinct CDR3 sequences, just under 20% of them singletons. This clonotype was recorded at least ten times. Its antigen remains unknown. CDR1 SEHNR and CDR2 FQNEAQ come from the germline V gene (reference sequence). The CDR3 contains 14 residues. Unmatched junction bases numbered 7, after V lost 7 bases and J lost 3 bases. Sorted inputs of roughly 20,000 to 1,000,000 cells, with 10%, 30% or 50% RNA, yielded naive CD8 libraries. The CD8+CD4-CCR7+CD45RA+ phenotype defined the sorted naive CD8 T cells.

The sequenced sample was naive CD8+ T cells from blood, with Jurkat cell RNA spiked in. Indicated subset: FACS-sorted CD8+CD4-CCR7+CD45RA+ naive T cells. The TCR comes from a human donor in good health. Some libraries in this study had Jurkat cell RNA spiked in. The V and J genes are TRBV7-9 and TRBJ2-7; 9 bases align to TRBD2. The CDR3 protein is CASKSGGGDYEQYF. In DNA form, the CDR3 reads TGTGCCAGCAAAAGTGGCGGGGGGGACTACGAGCAGTACTTC.